This T cell receptor (beta chain) derives from a study of metastatic and nonmetastatic thyroid tumors. For the study at large: Repertoires from blood and tumor or nodule tissue of malignant and benign thyroid patients were compared. Study-wide results and limits: Within blood and tumor, benign nodules reportedly had significantly lower TCR beta diversity than malignant thyroid tumors did.

In its sample, this clone was seen many times. No antigen is known for it. Trimming pared 3 bases from V and 2 bases from J, leaving 8 bases between. Germline CDR1 SGHKS, CDR2 YYEKEE (reference sequence). The CDR3 spans 14 residues. Original processing notes: The study built a papillary thyroid cancer distant-metastasis classifier from CDR3 differences across clinicopathological groups. From the PCR reads, TCRdb re-called clones with MiXCR. These V and J calls rely on TCRdb rather than the paper's analysis. The repertoire includes about 24,000 clones, around 21% of them detected once, and about an eighth sits in the top ten. Treatment of any kind had been given to no patient before thyroid surgery.

Material for sequencing was blood. The sequence was collected from a male donor with papillary thyroid cancer or a benign thyroid nodule (not recorded which). Some clones in this sample may be carry-over from other donors' samples. The chain uses TRBV5-5 and TRBJ2-2; D unresolved. The CDR3 coding sequence is TGTGCCAGCAGCTGGACGAGTAACACCGGGGAGCTGTTTTTT. As protein: CASSWTSNTGELFF. Looking up the rest from reference TRBV5-5 and TRBJ2-2 gives the full variable domain: DAGVTQSPTHLIKTRGQQVTLRCSPISGHKSVSWYQQVLGQGPQFIFQYYEKEERGRGNFPDRFSARQFPNYSSELNVNALLLGDSALYLCASSWTSNTGELFFGEGSRLTVL.